Each of the 8 T cell receptor beta chains below was sequenced from the same sample in a study of blood T cell repertoires in COVID-19. Sequenced by immunoSEQ multiplex PCR; TCRdb stores in-frame clones only, minus some. The table shows tens of thousands of clones, with around four fifths occurring only once. The sequenced sample was peripheral blood. The receptors shown here come from a man in his 60s with COVID-19, enrolled during active disease.

CDR3 amino acids: CASSDSVRAKNIQYF. DNA of the CDR3: TGTGCCAGCAGCGACAGTGTTAGAGCCAAAAACATTCAGTACTTC. The V gene is TRBV3-1 (or the pseudogene TRBV3-2), the J gene TRBJ2-4; D might be TRBD1 (5 bases). V was pared by 5 bases and J by 0 bases, with 11 bases between. There are 15 residues in the CDR3. CDR1 is LGHDT, CDR2 YNNKEL, per germline (reference sequence).

This clone was observed a handful of times. The rearrangement uses TRBV2 and TRBJ1-5; D is unresolved. Germline V gives CDR1 SNHLY, CDR2 FYNNEI. The V and J ends lost 1 base and 7 bases respectively, with 11 bases between them. CDR3 length equals 14 residues. This chain's CDR3 is CASSEERGRQPQHF. As DNA, the CDR3 is TGTGCCAGCAGTGAAGAGAGAGGGCGCCAGCCCCAGCATTTT.

The rearrangement joins TRBV27 to TRBJ1-5; tentatively, D is TRBD1 (6 bases). With 5 bases removed from V and 4 bases from J, the gap between germline ends came to 18 bases. The CDR3 contains 16 residues. The germline V gene has CDR1 MNHEY and CDR2 SMNVEV (reference sequence). In DNA, the CDR3 is TGTGCCAGCAGTCAGACAGGCCTCGGTACGAATCAGCCCCAGCATTTT. Amino acids: CASSQTGLGTNQPQHF.

The chain has TRBV20-1 and TRBJ2-4, with TRBD2 identical over 8 bases. The CDR3 sequence is 15 residues long. Germline V gene lookup returns CDR1 DFQATT and CDR2 SNEGSKA (reference sequence). V lost 3 bases to trimming and J lost 7 bases; unmatched junction nucleotides: 11. CDR3 bases: TGCAGTGCTAGTGACGCGCGGGGGGCTCTGAACATTCAGTACTTC. Encoded protein: CSASDARGALNIQYF.

The V and J genes are TRBV7-2 and TRBJ2-6; perhaps TRBD2 as D (6 bases). This CDR3 spans 17 amino acids. Per germline, CDR1 SGHTA and CDR2 FQGNSA. The V gene lost 5 bases and the J gene lost 4 bases, with 18 bases spanning the gap. CDR3 nucleotide sequence: TGTGCCAGCAGCCCCGAAGTAGGAGGGCCAGGGGCCAACGTCCTGACTTTC. It yields the protein CASSPEVGGPGANVLTF. Based on the CDR3 plus reference TRBV7-2 and TRBJ2-6, the full variable domain is GAGVSQSPSNKVTEKGKDVELRCDPISGHTALYWYRQSLGQGLEFLIYFQGNSAPDKSGLPSDRFSAERTGGSVSTLTIQRTQQEDSAVYLCASSPEVGGPGANVLTFGAGSRLTVL.

V is TRBV5-6 and J is TRBJ2-2; D call uncertain. Germline-derived CDR1 and CDR2 are SGHDT and YYEEEE. V was pared by 0 bases and J by 0 bases, with 6 bases between. This CDR3 region has 15 residues. The CDR3 nucleotides are TGTGCCAGCAGCTTGGAGCCAACGAACACCGGGGAGCTGTTTTTT. Protein sequence: CASSLEPTNTGELFF. Based on the CDR3 plus reference TRBV5-6 and TRBJ2-2, the full variable domain is DAGVTQSPTHLIKTRGQQVTLRCSPKSGHDTVSWYQQALGQGPQFIFQYYEEEERQRGNFPDRFSGHQFPNYSSELNVNALLLGDSALYLCASSLEPTNTGELFFGEGSRLTVL.

As concerns this clone: At the DNA level, this CDR3 is encoded by other sequences in the same sample as well. The chain joins TRBV7-2 to TRBJ2-7; D is possibly TRBD2 (6 bases). V was shortened by 5 bases and J by 4 bases, with 12 bases between the two germline ends. The CDR3 is 13 residues long. Germline values: CDR1 SGHTA, CDR2 FQGNSA. CDR3 DNA: TGTGCCAGCAGCCTAGGGACTGGGTACGAGCAGTACTTC. It yields the protein CASSLGTGYEQYF. The variable domain in full, completed from reference TRBV7-2 and TRBJ2-7, reads GAGVSQSPSNKVTEKGKDVELRCDPISGHTALYWYRQSLGQGLEFLIYFQGNSAPDKSGLPSDRFSAERTGGSVSTLTIQRTQQEDSAVYLCASSLGTGYEQYFGPGTRLTVT.

The rearrangement links TRBV19 to TRBJ1-5; possible D gene TRBD1, 6 bases. The CDR3 totals 14 residues. Germline lookup yields CDR1 LNHDA and CDR2 SQIVND (reference sequence). Trimming removed 7 bases from V and 4 bases from J, with 14 bases in between. CDR3 DNA sequence: TGTGCCAGTAAAGTTGCAGGGGTGAATCAGCCCCAGCATTTT. It encodes CASKVAGVNQPQHF.